The next 3 T cell receptor beta chains were all read from a single sample in a study of beta chain features in type 1 diabetes. Expressed TCRB transcripts were sequenced after all isolated RNA was converted to cDNA. Libraries were prepared by immunoSEQ multiplex PCR; TCRdb keeps only in-frame clonotypes and omits some of them. The data hold some 150,000 clones, with under 60% observed a single time. Material: Tregs from blood. The receptor set was obtained from a man aged 18 to 29 in good health.

This sequence joins TRBV18 and TRBJ1-2; TRBD1 aligns across 10 bases. The germline gives CDR1 KGHSH, CDR2 LQKENI. CDR3 length equals 14 residues. V was pared by 5 bases and J by 2 bases, with 2 bases of the junction left unmatched. As DNA, the CDR3 is TGTGCCAGCTCAACGACAGGGGGCAACTATGGCTACACCTTC. Its translation is CASSTTGGNYGYTF. Based on the CDR3 plus reference TRBV18 and TRBJ1-2, the full variable domain is NAGVMQNPRHLVRRRGQEARLRCSPMKGHSHVYWYRQLPEEGLKFMVYLQKENIIDESGMPKERFSAEFPKEGPSILRIQQVVRGDSAAYFCASSTTGGNYGYTFGSGTRLTVV.

The genes are TRBV19 and TRBJ2-1; 7 nucleotides align to TRBD1. Per the germline V gene, CDR1 is LNHDA and CDR2 is SQIVND (reference sequence). V dropped 8 bases and J dropped 4; count of bases not matched to a gene: 11. The CDR3 loop spans 15 amino acids. The DNA for the CDR3 is TGTGCCAGTCAAGTAGACAGGGAACCTTACAATGAGCAGTTCTTC. This sequence encodes CASQVDREPYNEQFF.

CDR3 bases: TGTGCCAGCAGTTTCCCAGGGAACCTACGCACAGATACGCAGTATTTT. Amino acid sequence: CASSFPGNLRTDTQYF. This chain links TRBV28 with TRBJ2-3; D may be TRBD1 (5 bases). Trimming shortened V by 3 bases and J by 1 base, and 14 bases separated the two germline ends. The V gene's germline CDR1 is MDHEN and CDR2 SYDVKM. The length of the CDR3 is 16 residues.